This T cell receptor (beta chain) derives from a study of tumor-infiltrating lymphocytes in primary liver carcinoma (dated by TCRdb to the late 2010s). Concerning the study at large: Between November 2015 and March 2016, a few patients in China with histopathologically diagnosed primary liver carcinoma had surgical resection. The tumors of the five patients were staged as T1-T3 N0M0, with maximum diameters ranging from roughly 4 to 11 cm. Of the five patients (three men and two women, aged 30 to 69 years), four had hepatocellular carcinoma and one had combined HCC and intrahepatic cholangiocarcinoma. A total of approximately 35 specimens from 5 patients, comprising approximately 25 tumor regions, 5 adjacent noncancerous liver tissues and 5 peripheral blood samples, were covered by TCRbeta repertoire sequencing. Technical replicate repertoires showed high reproducibility, with mean shared-clone rates about 0.92 and correlation coefficients above 0.95. Roughly 3.65 to 7.13 million productive TCRbeta reads were obtained per sample, and no significant difference in read depth was found between tissue types. Across five regions of each liver tumor, along with adjacent normal tissue and blood, the study brought together TCRbeta repertoire sequencing, expression microarrays and whole-exome sequencing. Overall study outcomes, separate from this receptor: With just four or five patients in the study, the authors point out that the findings should be validated in a larger study. Because the samples were bulk and unsorted, CD4+ and CD8+ T cell repertoires could not be compared. The top 250 clones accounted for a significantly greater share of the repertoire in tumors than in blood (p = 0.039). Repertoire overlap was higher between tumor regions (mean roughly 35%) than tumor-adjacent (approximately 17%) or tumor-blood (14%) pairs, consistent with antigen-driven expansion. Because sequencing covered only the TCR beta chain and unpaired alpha chains were not captured, true repertoire diversity is likely underestimated.

TRIzol reagent was used to extract blood RNA from unsorted whole blood, while the DNeasy Blood & Tissue kit provided the germline DNA. Patients had chronic HBV infection and were treatment-naive at sampling. Before surgery, approximately 4 milliliters of peripheral blood were drawn into K2EDTA tubes. The CDR3 sequence holds 15 residues, the cysteine and phenylalanine included. Here the CDR3 DNA is all that survives: 45 bases in frame from base 1. Compared with germline, V lacks 4 bases and J lacks 2 bases; bases without a gene match: 4. CDR1 and CDR2, per the germline V gene, are MDHEN and SYDVKM. A constant-region primer and ProtoScript II reverse transcriptase were used to reverse-transcribe TCRbeta-specific cDNA from about 500 ng total RNA. Three nested multiplex PCR rounds, following a slightly modified ARM-PCR procedure, were used to build the TCRbeta libraries. Each of the first two PCR rounds ran for approximately 10 cycles using multiplex TRBV1-TRBV30 forward primers together with a Cbeta reverse primer. Sample barcodes and Illumina adapters were attached in a final 25-cycle PCR using Deep VentR polymerase. Before sequencing, amplicons of 200-500 bp were purified from gel using a QIAquick gel extraction kit. An Illumina HiSeq 2500 was used to sequence the TCRbeta amplicons, generating 250-bp paired-end reads. In the original analysis: To recover full CDR3 sequences, reads were quality-trimmed using Trimmomatic v0.33 and paired reads were then merged using FLASH v1.2.11. V, D and J germline segments were assigned to the rearranged TCRbeta sequences using MiGEC v1.2.1b. Clonotype statistics, along with Shannon-Wiener diversity indices, were calculated using VDJtools v1.0.0. To reduce sampling bias, subsequent analyses other than the diversity analysis used only the 250 most abundant clonotypes in each sample. TCRdb redid the processing of the public reads, applying fastp at Q25 and MiXCR, and retained in-frame beta chains. Every CDR3 protein is listed once, alongside the most common genes and DNA of its rows. Clone size and V and J calls follow TCRdb, not the original study. The sample has some 200,000 distinct CDR3 sequences on record, 65% of them singletons. Approximately 7% of the sample rests with the top ten.

Of note for this clonotype: Its binding antigen is unknown. No quality values exist for individual bases; no much larger clone is one base distant.

The clonotype originates from a woman aged 60-70 years with primary liver carcinoma and hepatitis B virus infection. The chain is assembled from TRBV28 and TRBJ2-7, with 11 bases in between that match TRBD2. Sequenced sample: peripheral blood. The nucleotides are TGTGCCAGCAGTTCCGGGACTAGCGGTCCCTACGAGCAGTACTTC. It specifies CASSSGTSGPYEQYF.